Sequencing of this T cell receptor (beta chain) was carried out in a study of cytomegalovirus exposure and HLA in healthy donors. The study's findings and limits: Later analysis suggested links between common viral pathogens and several top significant clusters. Researchers reported that a few CMV-associated chains were confirmed in vitro as CMV antigen-specific. When analyzed later, the rates of TCR association showed variation by HLA locus, with DRB1 the most and HLA-C the fewest.

As for this clone: Its cognate antigen is unknown.

CDR3 length: 14 residues. V was clipped by 6 bases and J by 3 bases; unmatched bases: 7. CDR1 is MNHEY and CDR2 is SMNVEV in the germline V gene (reference sequence). Donors counted as nominally healthy when sampled, yet unrecorded immune exposures were likely. PCR was performed using 60 Vbeta and 13 Jbeta primers. Method: immunoSEQ multiplex PCR; TCRdb's copy keeps in-frame clones and lacks some. The sample has 200,000 to 250,000 clones, roughly four fifths seen once. Sequencing was done on a sample of PBMCs. The chain joins TRBV27 to TRBJ1-2; 7 bases match TRBD1. This clonotype was obtained from a woman aged 40 to 50 in good health and CMV-seronegative. The CDR3 region has the DNA TGTGCCAGCAGGAGAGGGACAGCCTACTATGGCTACACCTTC. Protein: CASRRGTAYYGYTF.